Detailed here is one TCR beta chain. Antigen: not known. The CDR3 has 12 amino acids. Trimming cost V 5 bases and J 9 bases; bases outside gene matches: 4. The data derive from a study of vaccination effects on CD4 cells after COVID-19. Study observations and caveats: Whether induced by infection or by vaccine, clones showed marked clonal contraction late after vaccination. Cross-reactivity toward common cold coronaviruses was confined to only 1 of 255 vaccine-induced clones in healthy vaccinees.

Produced via immunoSEQ multiplex PCR; TCRdb's table is partial and in-frame only. The data hold about 23,000 clones, with about three quarters observed a single time. Prior to sequencing, the ViraFEST assay stimulated PBMC with viral peptide pools, which expanded the antigen-specific CD4+ T cells. Subsequent to a culture period of more than 9 days, CD4+ T cells were isolated. Recipients of the vaccine had no prior SARS-CoV-2 infection and negative nucleocapsid antibodies. Every well housed two million PBMC, which grew in culture alongside about 11 IU/ml IL-2 and 10 ug/ml peptides. Half the medium was replaced with IL-2 medium on days 3 and 7.

This TCR derives from a human donor who received a COVID-19 vaccine. The gene calls are TRBV12-3 or TRBV12-4 and TRBJ1-2, with TRBD1 identical over 9 bases. The input for sequencing was CD4+ T cells from PBMCs cultured with SARS-CoV-2 spike peptides, taken before COVID-19 vaccination. This CDR3 reads CASSNRGLSYTF. In DNA form, the CDR3 reads TGTGCCAGCAGTAACAGGGGGCTGAGCTACACCTTC.